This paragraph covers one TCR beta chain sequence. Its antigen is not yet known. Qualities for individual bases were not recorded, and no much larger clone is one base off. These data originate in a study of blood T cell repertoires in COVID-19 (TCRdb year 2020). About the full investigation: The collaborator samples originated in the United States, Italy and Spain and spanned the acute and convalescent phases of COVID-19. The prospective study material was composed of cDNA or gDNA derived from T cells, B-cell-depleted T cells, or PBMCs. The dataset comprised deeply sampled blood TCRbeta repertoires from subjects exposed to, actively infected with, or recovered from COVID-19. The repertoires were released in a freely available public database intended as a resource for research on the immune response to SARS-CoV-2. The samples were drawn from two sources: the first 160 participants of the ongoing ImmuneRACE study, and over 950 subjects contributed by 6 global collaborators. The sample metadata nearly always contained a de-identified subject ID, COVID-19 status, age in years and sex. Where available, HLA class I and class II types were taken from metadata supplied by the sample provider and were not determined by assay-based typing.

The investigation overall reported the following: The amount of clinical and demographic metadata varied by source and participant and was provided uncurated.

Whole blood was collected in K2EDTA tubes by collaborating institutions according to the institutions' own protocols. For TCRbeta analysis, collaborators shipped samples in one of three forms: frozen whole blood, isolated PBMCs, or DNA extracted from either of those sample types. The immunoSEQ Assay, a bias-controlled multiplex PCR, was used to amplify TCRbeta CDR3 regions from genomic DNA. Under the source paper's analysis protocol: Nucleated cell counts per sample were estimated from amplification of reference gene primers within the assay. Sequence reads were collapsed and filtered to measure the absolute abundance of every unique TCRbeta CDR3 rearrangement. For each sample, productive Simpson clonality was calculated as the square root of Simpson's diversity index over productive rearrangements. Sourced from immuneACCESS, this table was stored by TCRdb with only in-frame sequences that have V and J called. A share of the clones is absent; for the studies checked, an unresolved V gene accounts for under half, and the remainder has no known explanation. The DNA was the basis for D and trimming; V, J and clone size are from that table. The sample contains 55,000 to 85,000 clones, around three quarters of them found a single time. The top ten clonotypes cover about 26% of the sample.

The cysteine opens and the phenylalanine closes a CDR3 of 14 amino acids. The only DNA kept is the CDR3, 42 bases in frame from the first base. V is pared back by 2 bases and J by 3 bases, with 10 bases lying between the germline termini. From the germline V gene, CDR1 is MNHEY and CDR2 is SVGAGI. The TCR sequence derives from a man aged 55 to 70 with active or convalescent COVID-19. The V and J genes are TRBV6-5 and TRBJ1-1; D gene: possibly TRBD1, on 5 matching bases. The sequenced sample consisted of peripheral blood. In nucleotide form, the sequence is TGTGCCAGCAGTTACGAGACAGATTACACTGAAGCTTTCTTT. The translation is CASSYETDYTEAFF.